This TCR beta chain was recovered during a study of early T cells in non-severe SARS-CoV-2 infection. TCRdb called the 5' RACE reads again in MiXCR, with one record for every CDR3 protein. This sample carries 25,000 to 40,000 distinct CDR3 sequences, roughly 5.3% of them seen once, and the ten largest clones take roughly 20%. The CDR3 spans 16 residues. V dropped 5 bases and J dropped 5 bases, with 19 bases sitting between them. CDR1 is SEHNR, CDR2 FQNEAQ, per germline (reference sequence). At least ten counts were recorded for this clonotype. Its antigen is not known. Study-wide results and limits: VDJdb matches were skewed toward anti-spike CD8 T cell responses.

The rearrangement links TRBV7-9 to TRBJ1-5; D perhaps matches TRBD1 (5 bases). The sequenced sample consisted of whole blood. This TCR derives from an adult who was a healthcare worker with PCR-confirmed SARS-CoV-2 infection or an uninfected control (not recorded which). The CDR3 here is CASSPRLDIADQPQHF. The CDR3 DNA is TGTGCCAGCAGCCCAAGGTTGGACATTGCCGATCAGCCCCAGCATTTT.